This T cell receptor beta chain was profiled in a study of T cell repertoires in cytomegalovirus infection. In its sample, this clonotype was seen many times. Antigen unknown. MiXCR was run by TCRdb on the reads, yielding one entry per CDR3 protein. The sample lists about 250,000 distinct CDR3 sequences, over 9% seen once, with approximately 1.6% in the top ten. The CDR3 consists of 13 residues. The V end was cut by 3 bases, the J end by 2 bases, with 5 bases between. Overall study results and limits: CMV-specific TCR beta clonotypes restricted by HLA-C dominated the ex vivo response.

The gene calls are TRBV12-3 or TRBV12-4 and TRBJ1-5, with unresolved D. The receptor was derived from a human donor in good health (CMV status not recorded). Some clones in this sample may be carry-over from other donors' samples. Material for sequencing was PBMCs. The CDR3 nucleotides are TGTGCCAGCAGTTTTGACGGCAATCAGCCCCAGCATTTT. Protein sequence: CASSFDGNQPQHF.